Below are 2 T cell receptor beta chains sequenced from a single sample in a study of blood T cells in healthy people across ages. The use of a sample-barcoded 5' primer and a J-beta primer mix characterized a second PCR of 7 to 11 cycles. Using its own MiXCR run on the 5' RACE reads, TCRdb lists one record per CDR3 protein. The repertoire holds about 720,000 distinct CDR3 sequences, with over 20% as singletons. The sequenced material came from blood. The receptors originated from a man aged 70 or older in good health.

The sample holds a few counts of this clonotype. As DNA, the CDR3 is TGTGCCAGCAGCCAAGATGGGAAGCGGCGCGAGCAGTACTTC. Its protein is CASSQDGKRREQYF. The V and J genes are TRBV4-2 and TRBJ2-7; maybe TRBD2 (5 bases). Trimming removed 0 bases at V and 6 bases at J, with 12 bases between. This CDR3 is 14 amino acids long. Germline V gene sequence: CDR1 LGHNA, CDR2 YNFKEQ.

V and J are TRBV7-8 and TRBJ2-5; the D is unclear. V lost 5 bases, J lost 4 bases, and 14 bases lay in between. Germline CDR1 is SGHVS and CDR2 is FQNEAQ. The CDR3 loop spans 14 amino acids. The CDR3 DNA follows: TGTGCCAGCAGCCGCGCTGGGGTTCCAGAGACCCAGTACTTC. This sequence encodes CASSRAGVPETQYF.